Listed below are T cell receptor beta chains from one sample, sequenced in a study of T cell repertoires in cytomegalovirus infection. Each CDR3 protein gets one entry after TCRdb re-called the reads with MiXCR. The sample consists of approximately 910,000 distinct CDR3 sequences, roughly 30% of them appearing once. These TCRs' antigens remain unknown. The source was cultured CD8+ T cells from PBMCs, collected from culture after CMV antigen stimulation. Receptors were obtained from a human donor in good health (CMV status not recorded). Some clones in this sample may be carry-over from other donors' samples. The CDR3 runs from the conserved cysteine through the conserved F or W. D genes are given only for firm matches. Not every row has a clone size; where given, it reads once, few, many or a size class.

clone size	J gene	V gene	D gene	CDR3 DNA	CDR3 protein
few	TRBJ1-2	TRBV12-3/TRBV12-4	-	TGTGCCAGCAGGGGTTACTATGGCTACACCTTC	CASRGYYGYTF
many	TRBJ2-7	TRBV7-2	TRBD2	TGTGCCAGCAGCTTAAGCGGGGGGGAGGGCGAGCAGTACTTC	CASSLSGGEGEQYF
-	TRBJ2-7	TRBV7-7	-	TGTGCTAGCAGTTTTGACTTCGGGGCCTACGAGCAGTACTTC	CASSFDFGAYEQYF
once	TRBJ2-5	TRBV7-8	-	TGTGCCAGCAGCTTTAAGGCAATGTTCGGGGAAGGGGAGCCCCAGTACTTC	CASSFKAMFGEGEPQYF
few	TRBJ2-1	TRBV6-1	TRBD2	TGTGCCAGCTCCCCTGAGGGAGCGGGGGTAGGCGATGAGCAGTTCTTC	CASSPEGAGVGDEQFF
few	TRBJ1-1	TRBV7-9	TRBD1	TGTGCCAGCAGCTTAGAGGGACAGGAGGGGAACACTGAAGCTTTCTTT	CASSLEGQEGNTEAFF
few	TRBJ1-5	TRBV6-5	-	TGTGCCAGCAGTTACAGGGAAGGTCAGCCCCAGCATTTT	CASSYREGQPQHF
-	TRBJ1-1	TRBV6-1	-	TGTGCCGTGGACAGCTCGAACATTGAAGCTTTCTTT	CAVDSSNIEAFF
-	TRBJ2-2	TRBV6-6	TRBD1	TGTGCCAGCAGTTACACAGGGGTGAACACCGGGGAGCTGTTTTTT	CASSYTGVNTGELFF
few	TRBJ2-1	TRBV28	TRBD2	TGTGCCAGCAGTTCCTCCGGGACTAGCGGGGACTATAATGAGCAGTTCTTC	CASSSSGTSGDYNEQFF
-	TRBJ2-2	TRBV5-1	TRBD1	TGCGCCAGCAGCTTACCGACAGGGCCGAACACCGGGGAGCTGTTTTTT	CASSLPTGPNTGELFF
many	TRBJ2-3	TRBV27	-	TGTGCCAGCAGTTTTAAGTGGCGGGGCACAGATACGCAGTATTTT	CASSFKWRGTDTQYF
few	TRBJ1-1	TRBV19	-	TGTGCCAGTAGTATCGGGGCTCACACTGAAGCTTTCTTT	CASSIGAHTEAFF
-	TRBJ1-5	TRBV27	-	TGTGCCAGCAGCCGGGGGGGAATCTATAGCAATCAGCCCCAGCATTTT	CASSRGGIYSNQPQHF
-	TRBJ2-1	TRBV9	TRBD2	TGTGCCAACAGCGTAACGGTAGCGGGGGGGCGCGAGCAGTTCTTC	CANSVTVAGGREQFF
many	TRBJ1-5	TRBV7-8	-	TGTGCCAGCAGCTTAAGTATAGTCCGAGGCGATAGCAATCAGCCCCAGCATTTT	CASSLSIVRGDSNQPQHF
few	TRBJ1-1	TRBV7-6	-	TGTGCCAGCAGCCAAAGGGGACTCAACACTGAAGCTTTCTTT	CASSQRGLNTEAFF
-	TRBJ2-1	TRBV10-3	-	TGTGCCACCCGGGACGGGAGAGAGAATGAGCAGTTCTTC	CATRDGRENEQFF
many	TRBJ2-2	TRBV7-8	TRBD2	TGTGCCAGCAGCCCGACCGGGGGGGAGAACACCGGGGAGCTGTTTTTT	CASSPTGGENTGELFF
few	TRBJ2-2	TRBV6-1	-	TGTGCCAGCAGTGAAGTATGGGGTTACACCGGGGAGCTGTTTTTT	CASSEVWGYTGELFF
-	TRBJ2-3	TRBV5-6	TRBD2	TGTGCCAGCAGCCGTCTAGCGGGGGGCCGCCTGAATACAGATACGCAGTATTTT	CASSRLAGGRLNTDTQYF
-	TRBJ2-1	TRBV2	-	TGTGCCAGCAAAGGCATCCCGTGGATTTCCTACAATGAGCAGTTCTTC	CASKGIPWISYNEQFF
many	TRBJ1-3	TRBV25-1	-	TGTGCCAGCAGTCCATCCATTTGGCACTCTGGAAACACCATATATTTT	CASSPSIWHSGNTIYF
few	TRBJ1-2	TRBV12-3/TRBV12-4	-	TGTGCCAGCAGGGGCGACCCGGAGGAGGTGAAGGGCTACACCTTC	CASRGDPEEVKGYTF
-	TRBJ1-2	TRBV2	TRBD1	TGTGCCAGCAGTACTGTCCGGGACAGATTGTATGGCTACACCTTC	CASSTVRDRLYGYTF
few	TRBJ2-7	TRBV27	-	TGTGCCAGCAGTACGGGGGCCAGGGGCGGAGGTTACGAGCAGTACTTC	CASSTGARGGGYEQYF
-	TRBJ1-2	TRBV6-6	TRBD1	TGTGCCAGCAGTGACTACAGGGGTTCCGCCTATGGCTACACCTTC	CASSDYRGSAYGYTF
few	TRBJ1-1	TRBV5-4	-	TGTGCCAGCAGGAAGATGGGGCGGGACACTGAAGCTTTCTTT	CASRKMGRDTEAFF
-	TRBJ2-3	TRBV7-9	-	TGTGCCAGCACGTGGGTAGGGGACAGCACAGATACGCAGTATTTT	CASTWVGDSTDTQYF
-	TRBJ2-1	TRBV6-2/TRBV6-3	-	TGTGCCAGCAGTCACACTGCGCCTGCCTACAATGAGCAGTTCTTC	CASSHTAPAYNEQFF
-	TRBJ1-2	TRBV27	-	TGTGCCAGCAGTTATACAGGGCACTATGGCTACACCTTC	CASSYTGHYGYTF
few	TRBJ2-2	TRBV4-3	TRBD2	TGCGCCAGCAGCCAAGAAGGTAGCGGGGGCGGATCGAACACCGGGGAGCTGTTTTTT	CASSQEGSGGGSNTGELFF
-	TRBJ2-2	TRBV4-2	-	TGTGCCAGCAGCCAAGTACAGGGCAACACCGGGGAGCTGTTTTTT	CASSQVQGNTGELFF